This T cell receptor (beta chain) was obtained from a study of regulatory T cells in long-lasting Graves disease. At the level of the study: Treatment with antithyroid drugs for over 5 years, together with positive TSH receptor antibodies, meant persistent Graves' disease.

Noted time point: persistent/refractory GD, antithyroid drugs over 5 years with positive TRAb. From RNA extracted from PBMCs, the TCR library was made. This clonotype was detected only a few times. The target antigen is unknown. The germline CDR1 and CDR2 sequences are DFQATT and SNEGSKA (reference sequence). With 5 bases clipped from V and 2 bases from J, the junction kept 2 bases outside the gene matches. CDR3 length: 13 residues. Study outcomes and limitations: Persistent disease showed a preference for TRBV28, TRBJ1-2 and TRBJ2-5. Accuracy was possibly reduced by small sample size.

iRepertoire HTBI primers and Arm-PCR of CDR3 regions built TCR beta libraries. One entry per CDR3 protein, called by TCRdb with MiXCR from the multiplex PCR reads. The repertoire holds roughly 430,000 distinct CDR3 sequences, with roughly a fifth as singletons. Source: peripheral blood mononuclear cells (PBMCs), taken when the disease was refractory, from a patient treated with antithyroid drugs. The chain is built from TRBV20-1 and TRBJ2-3, with 9 bases that match TRBD1. The clonotype comes from a female donor with Graves disease. The CDR3 DNA is TGCAGTGCTCCACAGGGGGCCACAGATACGCAGTATTTT. Protein: CSAPQGATDTQYF.